This T cell receptor (beta chain) is drawn from a study of cytomegalovirus exposure and HLA in healthy donors. Study-level points and caveats: Per a prior analysis, the majority of TCR beta V segments were productive roughly 87% or roughly 30% of the time. Later analysis identified several of the most significant clusters that appeared linked to common viral pathogens.

The germline gives CDR1 SGHRS, CDR2 YFSETQ. This CDR3 is 17 amino acids long. V was trimmed by 0 bases and J by 4 bases, leaving 14 bases between them. Points on this clone: Its antigen is currently unknown. The same CDR3 is also encoded by other DNA sequences in this sample.

Amplification used 60 Vbeta primers and 13 Jbeta primers. Data came from immunoSEQ multiplex PCR; TCRdb stores just in-frame clones and leaves some out. This table holds around 280,000 clones, roughly 90% found once. V gene TRBV5-1 combines with J gene TRBJ1-6; possibly TRBD1 for D (6 bases). The TCR comes from a woman aged 18-29 years in good health and CMV-seronegative. The sequencing input was PBMCs. CDR3 sequence (DNA): TGCGCCAGCAGCTTGGCTTGGGAGACAGGTTATAATTCACCCCTCCACTTT. It codes for CASSLAWETGYNSPLHF. Using reference TRBV5-1 and TRBJ1-6 for the parts outside the CDR3, the full variable domain is KAGVTQTPRYLIKTRGQQVTLSCSPISGHRSVSWYQQTPGQGLQFLFEYFSETQRNKGNFPGRFSGRQFSNSRSEMNVSTLELGDSALYLCASSLAWETGYNSPLHFGNGTRLTVT.